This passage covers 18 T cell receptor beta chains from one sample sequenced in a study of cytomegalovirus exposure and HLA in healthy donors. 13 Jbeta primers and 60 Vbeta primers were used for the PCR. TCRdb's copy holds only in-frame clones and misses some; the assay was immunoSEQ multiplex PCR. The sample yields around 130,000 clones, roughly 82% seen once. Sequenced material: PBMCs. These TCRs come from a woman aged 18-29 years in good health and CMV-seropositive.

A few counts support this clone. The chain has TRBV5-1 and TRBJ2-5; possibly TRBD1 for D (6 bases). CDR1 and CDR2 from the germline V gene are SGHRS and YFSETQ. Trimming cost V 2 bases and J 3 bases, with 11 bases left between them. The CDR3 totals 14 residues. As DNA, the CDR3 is TGCGCCAGCAGCTTAGGACAGTCGGAAGAGACCCAGTACTTC. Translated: CASSLGQSEETQYF.

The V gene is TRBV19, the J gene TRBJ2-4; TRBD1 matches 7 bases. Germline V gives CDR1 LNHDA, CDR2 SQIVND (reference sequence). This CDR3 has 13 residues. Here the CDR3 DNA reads TGTGCTACCAAGACAGGGGCCAAAAACATTCAGTACTTC. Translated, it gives CATKTGAKNIQYF.

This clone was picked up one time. Here the CDR3 reads CASSSLQENTEAFF. CDR3 DNA sequence: TGTGCCAGCAGCTCACTACAAGAGAACACTGAAGCTTTCTTT. The chain joins TRBV27 to TRBJ1-1; no definite D call. The CDR3 has 14 residues. The V gene's germline CDR1 is MNHEY and CDR2 SMNVEV (reference sequence). Trimming removed 6 bases at V and 1 base at J, with 12 bases between.

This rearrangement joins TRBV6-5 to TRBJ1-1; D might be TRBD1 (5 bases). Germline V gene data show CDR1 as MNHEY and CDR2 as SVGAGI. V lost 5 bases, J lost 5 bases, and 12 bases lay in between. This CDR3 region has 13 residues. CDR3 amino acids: CASSLGRGTEAFF. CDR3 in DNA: TGTGCCAGCAGTCTCGGTAGGGGAACTGAAGCTTTCTTT.

CDR3 protein: CASSSGLAGTTDTQYF. In nucleotides, the CDR3 is TGTGCCAGCAGTTCGGGACTAGCGGGGACCACAGATACGCAGTATTTT. The V and J genes are TRBV6-5 and TRBJ2-3; 13 bases map to TRBD2. The CDR3 runs to 16 residues. CDR1 is MNHEY, CDR2 SVGAGI, per germline. The V and J ends lost 4 bases and 2 bases, in that order; junction bases with no gene match: 3.

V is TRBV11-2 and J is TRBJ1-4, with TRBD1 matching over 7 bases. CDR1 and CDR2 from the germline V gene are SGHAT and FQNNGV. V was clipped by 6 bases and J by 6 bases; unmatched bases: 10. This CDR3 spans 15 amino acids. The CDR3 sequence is CASSPYTGEDEKLFF. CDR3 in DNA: TGTGCCAGCAGTCCTTATACAGGGGAGGATGAAAAACTGTTTTTT.

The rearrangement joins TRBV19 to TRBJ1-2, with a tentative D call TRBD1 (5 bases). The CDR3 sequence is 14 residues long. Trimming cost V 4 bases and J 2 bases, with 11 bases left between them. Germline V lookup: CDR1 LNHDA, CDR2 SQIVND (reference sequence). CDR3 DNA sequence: TGTGCCAGTAGTAGGCTGACAGCGAACTATGGCTACACCTTC. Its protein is CASSRLTANYGYTF.

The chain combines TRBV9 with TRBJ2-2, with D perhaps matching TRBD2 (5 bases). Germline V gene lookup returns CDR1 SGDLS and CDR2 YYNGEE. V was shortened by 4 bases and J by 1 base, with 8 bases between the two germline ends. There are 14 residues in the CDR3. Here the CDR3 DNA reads TGTGCCAGCAGCCCCAGCGGGAACACCGGGGAGCTGTTTTTT. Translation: CASSPSGNTGELFF.

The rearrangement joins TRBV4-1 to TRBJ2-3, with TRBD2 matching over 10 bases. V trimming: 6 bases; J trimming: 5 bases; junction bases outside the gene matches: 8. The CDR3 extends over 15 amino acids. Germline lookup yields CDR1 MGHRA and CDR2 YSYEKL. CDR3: CASRESGGALDTQYF. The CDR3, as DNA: TGCGCCAGCAGGGAGAGCGGGGGGGCCTTAGATACGCAGTATTTT.

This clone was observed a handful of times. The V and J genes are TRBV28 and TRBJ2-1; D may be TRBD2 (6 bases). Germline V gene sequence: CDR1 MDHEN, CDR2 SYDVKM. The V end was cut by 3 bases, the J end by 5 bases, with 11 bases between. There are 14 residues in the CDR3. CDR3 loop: CASSFQGGNNEQFF. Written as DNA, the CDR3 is TGTGCCAGCAGTTTCCAGGGAGGAAACAATGAGCAGTTCTTC.

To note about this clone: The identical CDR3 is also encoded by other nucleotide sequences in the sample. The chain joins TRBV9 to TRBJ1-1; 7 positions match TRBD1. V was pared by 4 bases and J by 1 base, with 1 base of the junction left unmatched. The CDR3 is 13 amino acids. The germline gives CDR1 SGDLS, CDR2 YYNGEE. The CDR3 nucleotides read TGTGCCAGCAGCCGGACAGGGAACACTGAAGCTTTCTTT. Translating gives CASSRTGNTEAFF.

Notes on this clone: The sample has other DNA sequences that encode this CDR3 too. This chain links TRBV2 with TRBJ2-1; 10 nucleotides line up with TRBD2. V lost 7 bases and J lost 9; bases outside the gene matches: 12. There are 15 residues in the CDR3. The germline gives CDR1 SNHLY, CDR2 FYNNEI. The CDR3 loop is CASTAESGGAGEQFF. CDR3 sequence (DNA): TGTGCCAGCACCGCCGAGAGCGGGGGGGCGGGTGAGCAGTTCTTC.

The DNA for the CDR3 is TGTGCCAGCAGCAGCTGGGGGGGCCAGGATGAGCAGTACTTC. Encoded protein: CASSSWGGQDEQYF. The chain uses TRBV7-3 and TRBJ2-7; weak D call: TRBD2 (7 bases). The ends were cut back, 5 bases at V and 7 bases at J, with 18 bases in the middle. In germline, CDR1 is SGHTA, CDR2 FQGTGA. The CDR3 runs to 14 residues.

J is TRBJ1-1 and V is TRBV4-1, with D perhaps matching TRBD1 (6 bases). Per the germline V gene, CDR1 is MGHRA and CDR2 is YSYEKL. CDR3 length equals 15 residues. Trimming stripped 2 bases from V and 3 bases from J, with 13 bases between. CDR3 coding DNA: TGCGCCAGCAGCCAATCCAGGACAGATTACACTGAAGCTTTCTTT. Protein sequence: CASSQSRTDYTEAFF.

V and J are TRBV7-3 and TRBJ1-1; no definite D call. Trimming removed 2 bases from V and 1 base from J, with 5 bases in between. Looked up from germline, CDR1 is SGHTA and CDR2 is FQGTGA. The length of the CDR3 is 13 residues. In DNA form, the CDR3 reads TGTGCCAGCAGCTTATACAAGAACACTGAAGCTTTCTTT. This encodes CASSLYKNTEAFF.

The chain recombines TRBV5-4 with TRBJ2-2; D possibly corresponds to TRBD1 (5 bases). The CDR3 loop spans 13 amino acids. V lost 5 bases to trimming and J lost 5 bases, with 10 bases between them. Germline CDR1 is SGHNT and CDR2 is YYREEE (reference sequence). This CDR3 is CASRPQGTGELFF. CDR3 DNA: TGTGCCAGCAGACCGCAGGGAACCGGGGAGCTGTTTTTT.

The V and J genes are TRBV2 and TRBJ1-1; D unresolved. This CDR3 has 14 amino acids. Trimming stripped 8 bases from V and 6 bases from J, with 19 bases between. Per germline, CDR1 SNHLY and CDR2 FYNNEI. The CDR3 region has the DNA TGTGCCAGCGAAAGGCGGGCCGGAAACGCTGAAGCTTTCTTT. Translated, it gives CASERRAGNAEAFF. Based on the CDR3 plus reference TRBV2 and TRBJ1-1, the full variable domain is EPEVTQTPSHQVTQMGQEVILRCVPISNHLYFYWYRQILGQKVEFLVSFYNNEISEKSEIFDDQFSVERPDGSNFTLKIRSTKLEDSAMYFCASERRAGNAEAFFGQGTRLTVV.

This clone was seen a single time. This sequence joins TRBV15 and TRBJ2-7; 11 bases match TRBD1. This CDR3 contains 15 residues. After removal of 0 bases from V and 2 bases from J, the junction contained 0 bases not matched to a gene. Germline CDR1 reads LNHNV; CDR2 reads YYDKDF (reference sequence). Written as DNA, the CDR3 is TGTGCCACCAGCAGAGAGGGACAGGGGGCCTACGAGCAGTACTTC. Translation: CATSREGQGAYEQYF.